The 30 T cell receptor beta chains presented below share a single source sample, sequenced in a study of T cells in Graves' hyperthyroidism and ophthalmopathy. RNA transcripts yielded amplified TCR beta CDR3 regions. TCR CDR3 underwent first-round RT-PCR with the HTBI primer set. MiXCR, applied by TCRdb to the multiplex PCR reads, yields one record per CDR3 protein. This table has under 500,000 distinct CDR3 sequences, 11% to 15% appearing once. The sample consisted of blood. The receptors here all came from a man between 50 and 59 years old with Graves' ophthalmopathy.

The chain uses TRBV6-1 and TRBJ2-2, with D hard to call. V lost 8 bases to trimming and J lost 0 bases, with 13 bases between them. The CDR3 is 15 amino acids. Per the germline V gene, CDR1 is MNHNS and CDR2 is SASEGT. CDR3 in DNA: TGTGCCAGCGTAAGGTCCAGCGCGAACACCGGGGAGCTGTTTTTT. Translated, it gives CASVRSSANTGELFF.

This clonotype was counted only a few times. The chain joins TRBV27 to TRBJ2-3, with TRBD1 matching over 9 bases. CDR3 length: 17 amino acids. The J segment lost 2 bases and the V segment lost 4 bases, leaving 10 bases of the junction unmatched. Germline V gene data show CDR1 as MNHEY and CDR2 as SMNVEV (reference sequence). As DNA, the CDR3 is TGTGCCAGCAGTTCCCGAACCGGGACAGGGACCACAGATACGCAGTATTTT. Translating gives CASSSRTGTGTTDTQYF.

This clonotype was counted at least ten times. The CDR3 coding sequence is TGCGCCAGCAGCCAAGACGCAGGGTCCGCCGGGGAGCTGTTTTTT. Its protein product is CASSQDAGSAGELFF. The V call is TRBV4-1, the J call TRBJ2-2; D is perhaps TRBD1 (5 bases). The CDR3 consists of 15 residues. The germline V gene encodes CDR1 MGHRA and CDR2 YSYEKL. V was clipped by 0 bases and J by 6 bases, with 11 bases between them.

The CDR3 here is CAWTGGSYNEQFF. The CDR3 coding sequence is TGTGCCTGGACAGGGGGATCCTACAATGAGCAGTTCTTC. The rearrangement links TRBV30 to TRBJ2-1, with 7 bases aligning to TRBD1. Trimming at V came to 4 bases and at J to 1 base, leaving 1 base not matched to a gene. The CDR3 extends over 13 amino acids. Per the germline V gene, CDR1 is GTSNPN and CDR2 is SVGIG (reference sequence).

V usage is TRBV6-1 and J usage is TRBJ1-5; the D is unclear. This CDR3 comprises 11 residues. CDR1 and CDR2 (germline): MNHNS, SASEGT. Trimming left V 3 bases short and J 12 bases short, with 9 bases between. CDR3 nucleotides: TGTGCCAGCAGTGATAGTGAGGACCAGCATTTT. Residues: CASSDSEDQHF.

V gene TRBV27 combines with J gene TRBJ2-1, with TRBD2 identical over 7 bases. Trimming took 0 bases from V and 6 from J; bases not matched to a gene: 17. Germline-derived CDR1 and CDR2 are MNHEY and SMNVEV (reference sequence). The CDR3 has 19 amino acids. CDR3 bases: TGTGCCAGCAGTTTATCGGGGGGGAAACCGGGAGGTAGGGGCAATGAGCAGTTCTTC. Translation: CASSLSGGKPGGRGNEQFF.

This clonotype has ten or more counts. V gene TRBV30 combines with J gene TRBJ1-2; 8 positions agree with TRBD1. With 2 bases clipped from V and 4 bases from J, the junction kept 3 bases outside the gene matches. Germline V gene lookup returns CDR1 GTSNPN and CDR2 SVGIG (reference sequence). The CDR3 has 13 amino acids. For the CDR3, the DNA is TGTGCCTGGAGTCGACAGGGGCCCTATGGCTACACCTTC. It specifies CAWSRQGPYGYTF.

This sequence joins TRBV12-3 or TRBV12-4 and TRBJ2-2, with D possibly matching TRBD1 (6 bases). Trimming removed 8 bases at V and 6 bases at J, with 13 bases between. The CDR3 runs 13 residues. Here the CDR3 reads CASAGQGPGELFF. The CDR3 DNA sequence: TGTGCCAGCGCGGGCCAGGGGCCCGGGGAGCTGTTTTTT.

This clonotype was observed a handful of times. The chain links TRBV5-4 to TRBJ2-1, with 8 bases aligning to TRBD2. The CDR3 is made up of 14 amino acids. V dropped 9 bases and J dropped 6; count of bases not matched to a gene: 11. Germline CDR1 is SGHNT and CDR2 is YYREEE (reference sequence). The CDR3, as DNA: TGTGCCACTCATCGAGCGGGAGCTTTCAATGAGCAGTTCTTC. As protein: CATHRAGAFNEQFF. The full variable domain, with the rest looked up from reference TRBV5-4 and TRBJ2-1, is ETGVTQSPTHLIKTRGQQVTLRCSSQSGHNTVSWYQQALGQGPQFIFQYYREEENGRGNFPPRFSGLQFPNYSSELNVNALELDDSALYLCATHRAGAFNEQFFGPGTRLTVL.

The chain carries TRBV2 and TRBJ2-3, with TRBD2 matching 16 bases. Trimming took 4 bases from V and 6 from J; bases not matched to a gene: 10. Germline lookup yields CDR1 SNHLY and CDR2 FYNNEI. The CDR3 totals 18 residues. This CDR3 is CASSAPGLAGGPKDTQYF. CDR3 nucleotide sequence: TGTGCCAGCAGTGCTCCGGGACTAGCGGGAGGGCCGAAGGATACGCAGTATTTT.

The table lists this clonotype with many counts. This chain links TRBV6-1 with TRBJ2-7, with D unclear. CDR3 length: 11 residues. CDR1 and CDR2 from the germline V gene are MNHNS and SASEGT. Trimming removed 5 bases at V and 4 bases at J, with 6 bases between. The CDR3 sequence: CASSSRYEQYF. Written as DNA, the CDR3 is TGTGCCAGCAGTTCACGATACGAGCAGTACTTC.

This clonotype appeared a few times. The chain carries TRBV24-1 and TRBJ2-1; tentative D call: TRBD1 (6 bases). Germline values: CDR1 KGHDR, CDR2 SFDVKD. Trimming took off 3 bases at V and 6 bases at J, with 11 bases between the two ends. The CDR3 spans 14 residues. The CDR3 loop is CATSDIGQSNEQFF. The DNA for the CDR3 is TGTGCCACCAGTGATATTGGACAGAGCAATGAGCAGTTCTTC.

This clonotype was observed a handful of times. The chain uses TRBV7-4 and TRBJ2-2; D possibly uses TRBD1 or TRBD2 (5 bases each). Germline CDR1 is SGHVT and CDR2 is SQSDAQ. V lost 1 base and J lost 5, with 11 bases in between. The CDR3 is made up of 15 amino acids. The CDR3: CASSLVPRETGELFF. DNA for the CDR3: TGTGCCAGCAGCTTAGTCCCCAGGGAGACCGGGGAGCTGTTTTTT.

The rearrangement links TRBV19 to TRBJ1-2; 7 nucleotides align to TRBD1. The CDR3 contains 14 residues. Germline CDR1 reads LNHDA; CDR2 reads SQIVND (reference sequence). V lost 4 bases and J lost 6; bases outside the gene matches: 8. The CDR3 sequence: CASSRNDRAHGYTF. CDR3 nucleotide sequence: TGTGCCAGTAGTAGGAACGACAGGGCCCATGGCTACACCTTC.

There are a few counts of this clonotype. The V and J genes are TRBV25-1 and TRBJ2-3; weak D call: TRBD2 (5 bases). The CDR3 has 17 amino acids. CDR1 and CDR2 from the germline V gene are MGHDK and SYGVNS. Trimming took 4 bases from V and 5 from J, leaving 22 bases between them. Here the CDR3 DNA reads TGTGCCAGCAGTGGCCCGTTTTTAGGGAGCGGAGTAGATACGCAGTATTTT. Translating gives CASSGPFLGSGVDTQYF.

The genes are TRBV7-8 and TRBJ2-1; D not certain. The CDR3 sequence is 14 residues long. Germline V gives CDR1 SGHVS, CDR2 FQNEAQ. V was pared by 6 bases and J by 5 bases, with 14 bases between. The chain's CDR3 is CASSSLNRDNEQFF. CDR3 in DNA: TGTGCCAGCAGTTCATTGAACCGGGACAATGAGCAGTTCTTC.

At least ten counts were recorded for this clonotype. The rearrangement joins TRBV3-1 to TRBJ1-2; tentative D call: TRBD1 (5 bases). The CDR3 sequence is 14 residues long. CDR1 LGHDT and CDR2 YNNKEL come from the germline V gene (reference sequence). Trimming shortened V by 5 bases and J by 2 bases, and 12 bases separated the two germline ends. The CDR3 DNA reads as TGTGCCAGCAGCTCGGGGCACAGAAACTATGGCTACACCTTC. Translation: CASSSGHRNYGYTF.

The chain couples TRBV6-1 to TRBJ2-5; D gene uncertain. In germline, CDR1 is MNHNS, CDR2 SASEGT. V was clipped by 4 bases and J by 0 bases, with 9 bases between them. The CDR3 sequence is 14 residues long. CDR3 DNA sequence: TGTGCCAGCAGTGTTCAGAAGTACCAAGAGACCCAGTACTTC. This encodes CASSVQKYQETQYF.

V and J are TRBV29-1 and TRBJ1-5, with D perhaps TRBD1 (5 bases). The V gene's germline CDR1 is SQVTM and CDR2 ANQGSEA. The CDR3 totals 15 residues. The V end was cut by 4 bases, the J end by 1 base, with 14 bases between. CDR3 protein: CSVVGQGGSNQPQHF. The CDR3 DNA reads TGCAGCGTTGTTGGTCAGGGAGGGAGCAATCAGCCCCAGCATTTT.

This clonotype was found many times. The V call is TRBV3-1, the J call TRBJ1-1; TRBD1 agrees at 7 bases. Germline V gene data show CDR1 as LGHDT and CDR2 as YNNKEL (reference sequence). Trimming removed 5 bases from V and 4 bases from J; junction bases left unmatched: 7. This CDR3 region has 14 residues. This CDR3 reads CASSTTGSVTEAFF. The CDR3, as DNA: TGTGCCAGCAGCACGACAGGGTCGGTCACTGAAGCTTTCTTT.

The chain combines TRBV28 with TRBJ1-2; 7 bases map to TRBD1. The J segment lost 6 bases and the V segment lost 6 bases, leaving 13 bases of the junction unmatched. Germline V CDR1 and CDR2: MDHEN, SYDVKM. CDR3 size: 15 residues. The CDR3 DNA reads TGTGCCAGCAGCACCGAAACAGGGGCCCCGGATGGCTACACCTTC. It encodes CASSTETGAPDGYTF.

This chain joins TRBV20-1 and TRBJ2-1, with a weak D call TRBD2 (5 bases). Germline V CDR1 and CDR2: DFQATT, SNEGSKA (reference sequence). V lost 6 bases, J lost 7 bases, and 10 bases lay in between. The CDR3 contains 11 residues. This CDR3 reads CSAKLVNEQFF. The CDR3 bases are TGCAGTGCCAAACTAGTTAATGAGCAGTTCTTC.

This clonotype was detected many times. V gene TRBV12-3 or TRBV12-4 combines with J gene TRBJ2-3; 10 nucleotides match TRBD2. This CDR3 has 19 amino acids. V lost 3 bases, J lost 6 bases, and 18 bases stayed unmatched. The CDR3 spells CASSLIGTSEKLRRDTQYF. As DNA, the CDR3 is TGTGCCAGCAGTTTGATAGGGACTAGCGAGAAACTTCGGCGGGATACGCAGTATTTT.

This clonotype was seen repeatedly, ten times or more. CDR3 loop: CASSLDGPRVGETQYF. In nucleotides, the CDR3 is TGTGCCAGCAGCTTAGATGGGCCCAGGGTCGGAGAGACCCAGTACTTC. The chain has TRBV7-9 and TRBJ2-5; perhaps TRBD1 as D (5 bases). V was clipped by 1 base and J by 4 bases, with 16 bases between them. The CDR3 spans 16 residues. Germline assignment: CDR1 SEHNR and CDR2 FQNEAQ (reference sequence).

Remarks on this clonotype: This sequence may be a read error, since a much larger clone differs from it by one base. The chain joins TRBV27 to TRBJ2-3, with D possibly matching TRBD2 (5 bases). The CDR3 is 13 residues long. Germline CDR1 MNHEY, CDR2 SMNVEV (reference sequence). CDR3 residues: CASKWASTDAQYF. CDR3 DNA: TGTGCCAGCAAGTGGGCTAGCACAGATGCGCAGTATTTT.

This clonotype came up many times. The chain recombines TRBV2 with TRBJ2-2; D perhaps matches TRBD1 (5 bases). The CDR3 has 14 residues. Trimming took 6 bases from V and 0 from J, leaving 8 bases between them. Germline CDR1 and CDR2: SNHLY and FYNNEI. CDR3 coding DNA: TGTGCCAGCAGACCGACAGCGAACACCGGGGAGCTGTTTTTT. It encodes CASRPTANTGELFF.

The chain combines TRBV5-5 with TRBJ1-1, with unresolved D. The CDR3 spans 15 residues. V lost 0 bases and J 5 bases, leaving 14 bases between the germline ends. Germline CDR1 reads SGHKS; CDR2 reads YYEKEE (reference sequence). Here the CDR3 DNA reads TGTGCCAGCAGCTTGGCCGGGGTGGTAGAGACTGAAGCTTTCTTT. Its translation: CASSLAGVVETEAFF.

Points on this clonotype: A read error is possible here, since a much larger clone lies one base away. The V and J genes are TRBV12-3 or TRBV12-4 and TRBJ1-3; D is unclear. The CDR3 consists of 11 residues. The CDR3 spells CTSSSGNTIYF. The CDR3 DNA is TGTACCAGCAGCTCTGGAAACACCATATATTTT.

This clonotype was found once. It may be a read error: a sequence one base away is much more abundant. The chain joins TRBV28 to TRBJ1-1, with D unresolved. The CDR3 is made up of 13 amino acids. Germline loops: CDR1 MDHEN, CDR2 SYDVKM. The CDR3 DNA reads TGTACCAGCAGGCTAGAAATAAACACTGAAGCTTTCTTT. Residues: CTSRLEINTEAFF.

This clonotype was recorded at least ten times. The genes are TRBV2 and TRBJ1-4; 7 bases are a match to TRBD1. Germline loops: CDR1 SNHLY, CDR2 FYNNEI. The trim removed 5 bases at V and 8 bases at J, leaving 5 bases unmatched. This CDR3 region has 13 residues. CDR3 in DNA: TGTGCCAGCAGTTACAGGGGTGGGGAAAAACTGTTTTTT. This translates into CASSYRGGEKLFF.